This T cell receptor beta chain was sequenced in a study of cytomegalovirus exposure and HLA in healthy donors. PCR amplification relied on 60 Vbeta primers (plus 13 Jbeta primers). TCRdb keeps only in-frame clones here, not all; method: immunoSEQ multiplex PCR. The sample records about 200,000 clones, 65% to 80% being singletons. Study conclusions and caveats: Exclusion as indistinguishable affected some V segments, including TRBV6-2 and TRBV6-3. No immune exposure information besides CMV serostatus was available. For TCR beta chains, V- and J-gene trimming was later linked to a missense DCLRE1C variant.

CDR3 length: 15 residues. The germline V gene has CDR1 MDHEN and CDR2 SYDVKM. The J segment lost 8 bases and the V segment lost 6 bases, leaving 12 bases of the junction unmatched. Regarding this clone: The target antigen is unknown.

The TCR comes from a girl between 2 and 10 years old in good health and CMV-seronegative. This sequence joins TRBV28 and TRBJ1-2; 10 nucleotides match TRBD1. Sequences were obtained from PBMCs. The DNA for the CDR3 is TGTGCCAGCAGCCTAGCGACAGGGGGCGCTTTCGGCTACACCTTC. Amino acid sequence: CASSLATGGAFGYTF.